Following are 2 T cell receptor beta chains from one sample sequenced in a study of neurological immune-mediated disorders. MiXCR, run by TCRdb on the 5' RACE reads, gives a single entry per CDR3 protein. The data show fewer than 90,000 distinct CDR3 sequences, with 10% seen just once and 1.8% held by the top ten. Sequenced input: PBMCs. The receptor source for this set is a man aged 35-49 years in good health.

This clonotype was seen repeatedly, ten times or more. The chain uses TRBV9 and TRBJ2-3, with 13 nucleotides matching TRBD2. Germline V gives CDR1 SGDLS, CDR2 YYNGEE. V gave up 4 bases and J gave up 4 bases; unmatched junction bases: 6. The CDR3 contains 16 residues. CDR3: CASSIRTSGSSDTQYF. CDR3 nucleotides: TGTGCCAGCAGCATACGGACTAGCGGGAGTTCAGATACGCAGTATTTT.

For this clonotype: A single base separates this from a much larger clone, so it may be a read error. The V and J genes are TRBV21-1 and TRBJ2-7. TRBV21-1 is given as a pseudogene. CDR3 length equals 16 residues. The chain's CDR3 is CASSIQSLGRRDEQYF. CDR3 bases: TGTGCCAGCAGCATCCAGAGCCTCGGACGACGAGACGAGCAGTACTTC.